A single sample is the source of the 14 T cell receptor beta chains below, sequenced in a study of T-cell reconstitution after alpha-beta-depleted transplantation in children (dated by TCRdb to the mid-2010s). The sample's treatment or condition label is to be understood as: allogeneic hematopoietic cell transplantation with graft depleted of TCRalphabeta T cells and CD19 B cells. Library prep was done by PCR. This sample was sequenced with an Illumina HiSeq 2500. TCR libraries were prepared with molecular barcoding, using unique molecular identifiers to normalize TCRbeta repertoire quantification. The public reads were reprocessed in TCRdb via fastp at Q25 and MiXCR, keeping in-frame beta chains. All rows with the same CDR3 protein become a single entry with the most common DNA and genes. For this sample there are about 460,000 distinct CDR3 sequences; approximately 10% appear just once. The ten biggest clones cover around 2% of the sample.

The material sequenced was PBMCs, taken before TCRalphabeta/CD19-depleted stem cell transplant. The receptors come from a child aged 2-15 years with inherited bone marrow failure, due to receive a stem cell transplant.

The genes are TRBV20-1 and TRBJ2-2; 7 nucleotides agree with TRBD2. Germline assignment: CDR1 DFQATT and CDR2 SNEGSKA (reference sequence). The V gene end was trimmed by 6 bases and the J gene end by 6 bases; junction bases not matched to a gene: 7. The CDR3 extends over 13 amino acids. The CDR3 protein is CSAGGLSPGELFF. CDR3 DNA: TGCAGTGCGGGGGGACTATCCCCCGGGGAGCTGTTTTTT.

This clonotype was seen repeatedly, ten times or more. The CDR3 reads CSAGQGADEQYF. The CDR3 bases are TGCAGTGCTGGTCAGGGAGCCGACGAGCAGTACTTC. The chain carries TRBV20-1 and TRBJ2-7, with D possibly called TRBD1 or TRBD2 (5 bases each). The CDR3 length is 12 residues. The ends were cut back, 5 bases at V and 5 bases at J, with 13 bases in the middle. Germline lookup yields CDR1 DFQATT and CDR2 SNEGSKA (reference sequence).

This chain links TRBV6-5 with TRBJ1-5; D is perhaps TRBD1 (5 bases). The length of the CDR3 is 15 residues. Trimming left V 4 bases short and J 7 bases short, with 17 bases between. Germline V gene sequence: CDR1 MNHEY, CDR2 SVGAGI. The chain's CDR3 is CASSSGGDLGQPQHF. CDR3 sequence (DNA): TGTGCCAGCAGTTCGGGTGGGGACTTAGGACAGCCCCAGCATTTT.

This clonotype was seen only a few times. V and J are TRBV7-2 and TRBJ2-1; 9 bases are a match to TRBD2. The V and J ends lost 5 bases and 3 bases, in that order; junction bases with no gene match: 11. Germline CDR1 SGHTA, CDR2 FQGNSA. The CDR3 is 17 amino acids. CDR3 coding DNA: TGTGCCAGCAGCCTGCCCCGAGAGCGGGAGGACTACAATGAGCAGTTCTTC. It encodes CASSLPREREDYNEQFF.

The sample holds a few counts of this clonotype. The J gene is TRBJ2-5, the V gene TRBV4-2; 11 bases are a match to TRBD2. Trimming took 4 bases from V and 7 from J; bases not matched to a gene: 8. CDR1 is LGHNA, CDR2 YNFKEQ, per germline. The CDR3 loop spans 15 amino acids. The CDR3 region has the DNA TGTGCCAGCAGCCGGTTAGCGGGAGGGCCGGGGACCCAGTACTTC. Encoded protein: CASSRLAGGPGTQYF.

The sample holds many counts of this clonotype. The CDR3 protein is CATKSGLSYEQYF. CDR3 DNA sequence: TGTGCCACCAAATCGGGACTCTCCTACGAGCAGTACTTC. The V and J genes are TRBV27 and TRBJ2-7; possibly TRBD2 for D (6 bases). Germline CDR1 MNHEY, CDR2 SMNVEV (reference sequence). This CDR3 has 13 residues. With 10 bases removed from V and 0 bases from J, the gap between germline ends came to 13 bases.

This clonotype was picked up many times. The chain links TRBV4-3 to TRBJ2-6; no reliable D call. Germline CDR1 and CDR2: LGHNA and YSLEER. This CDR3 is built from 16 residues. V was clipped by 0 bases and J by 1 base, with 7 bases between them. CDR3 loop: CASSQDLGSGANVLTF. The CDR3 DNA reads TGCGCCAGCAGCCAAGATCTGGGGTCTGGGGCCAACGTCCTGACTTTC.

This clonotype occurred a few times. The chain combines TRBV7-2 with TRBJ2-6; D not resolved. The V and J ends lost 5 bases and 4 bases respectively, with 9 bases between them. The CDR3 consists of 14 residues. CDR1 and CDR2 from the germline V gene are SGHTA and FQGNSA. The CDR3 sequence: CASSPPDGANVLTF. As DNA, the CDR3 is TGTGCCAGCAGCCCCCCGGACGGGGCCAACGTCCTGACTTTC. Supplemented by reference TRBV7-2 and TRBJ2-6, the full variable domain reads GAGVSQSPSNKVTEKGKDVELRCDPISGHTALYWYRQSLGQGLEFLIYFQGNSAPDKSGLPSDRFSAERTGGSVSTLTIQRTQQEDSAVYLCASSPPDGANVLTFGAGSRLTVL.

In its sample, this clonotype was seen a few times. The chain has TRBV25-1 and TRBJ1-1; D is possibly TRBD1 (5 bases). The CDR3 runs to 15 residues. Trimming stripped 7 bases from V and 0 bases from J, with 15 bases between. Germline V gene sequence: CDR1 MGHDK, CDR2 SYGVNS. The CDR3 DNA is TGTGCCAGCACTGAGGGTTGGGGCATGAACACTGAAGCTTTCTTT. Amino acid sequence: CASTEGWGMNTEAFF.

The sample holds many counts of this clonotype. The chain couples TRBV7-2 to TRBJ1-4, with 9 bases lining up with TRBD1. V gave up 5 bases and J gave up 8 bases; unmatched junction bases: 6. CDR1 is SGHTA and CDR2 is FQGNSA in the germline V gene. This CDR3 is built from 14 residues. The CDR3 region is CASSRDRVGEKLFF. The CDR3 nucleotides are TGTGCCAGCAGCCGGGACAGGGTGGGGGAAAAACTGTTTTTT.

This clonotype was found many times. The chain employs TRBV7-9 and TRBJ1-4; D might be TRBD1 (5 bases). V gave up 5 bases and J gave up 7 bases, with 20 bases separating them. Looked up from germline, CDR1 is SEHNR and CDR2 is FQNEAQ (reference sequence). The CDR3 loop spans 16 amino acids. This chain's CDR3 is CASSPSRGLVREKLFF. The CDR3 DNA follows: TGTGCCAGCAGCCCATCGAGGGGTCTCGTCCGTGAAAAACTGTTTTTT. Drawing the rest from reference TRBV7-9 and TRBJ1-4, the complete variable domain is DTGVSQNPRHKITKRGQNVTFRCDPISEHNRLYWYRQTLGQGPEFLTYFQNEAQLEKSRLLSDRFSAERPKGSFSTLEIQRTEQGDSAMYLCASSPSRGLVREKLFFGSGTQLSVL.

This clonotype was seen a handful of times. This rearrangement joins TRBV29-1 to TRBJ2-7, with TRBD1 matching 8 bases. This CDR3 spans 13 amino acids. The germline V gene has CDR1 SQVTM and CDR2 ANQGSEA. The ends lost 7 bases at V and 1 base at J; junction bases unmatched: 6. DNA for the CDR3: TGCAGCGCCAACGACAGGGGTTCCTACGAGCAGTACTTC. Translating it yields CSANDRGSYEQYF.

Of note for this clonotype: This may come from a read error, since a much larger clone is one base off. The genes are TRBV6-4 and TRBJ2-6; D is unclear. Per germline, CDR1 MRHNA and CDR2 SNTAGT. This CDR3 is built from 16 residues. Trimming left V 2 bases short and J 1 base short, with 9 bases between. The CDR3 nucleotides read TGTGCCAGCAGTGACCCATCCGGGTCTGGGGCCAACGTCCTGACTTTC. This translates into CASSDPSGSGANVLTF.

This clonotype was counted between two and nine times. Sequence at one end of the junction differs from germline and may be a read error. J is TRBJ2-1 and V is TRBV12-3 or TRBV12-4; 9 nucleotides match TRBD2. The CDR3 is 15 amino acids. The CDR3 spells CASSVAGEAYNEQFF. CDR3 bases: TGTGCCAGCAGTGTAGCGGGAGAGGCGTACAATGAGCAGTTCTTC.